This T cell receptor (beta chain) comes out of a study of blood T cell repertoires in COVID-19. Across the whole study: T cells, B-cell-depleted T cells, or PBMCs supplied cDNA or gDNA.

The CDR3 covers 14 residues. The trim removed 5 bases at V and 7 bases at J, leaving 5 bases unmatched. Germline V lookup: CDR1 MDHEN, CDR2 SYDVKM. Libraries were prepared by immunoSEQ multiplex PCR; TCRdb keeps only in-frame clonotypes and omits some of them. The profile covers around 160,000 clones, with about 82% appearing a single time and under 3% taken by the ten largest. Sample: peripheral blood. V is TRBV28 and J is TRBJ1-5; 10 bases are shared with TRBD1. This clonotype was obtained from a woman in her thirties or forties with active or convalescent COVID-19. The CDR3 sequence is CASSVGQGVQPQHF. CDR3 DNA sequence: TGTGCCAGCAGTGTCGGACAGGGGGTGCAGCCCCAGCATTTT.